This T cell receptor (beta chain) derives from a study of blood T cell repertoires in COVID-19 (dated by TCRdb to the early 2020s). Regarding the study in general: Collaborator samples came from the United States, Italy and Spain and covered acute and convalescent phases of COVID-19. The prospective study material was composed of cDNA or gDNA derived from T cells, B-cell-depleted T cells, or PBMCs. Deeply sampled blood TCRbeta repertoires from subjects exposed to, actively infected with, or recovered from COVID-19 were included in the dataset. The repertoires were released in a freely available public database meant as a resource for research on the immune response to SARS-CoV-2. Samples came from the ongoing ImmuneRACE study (first 160 participants) plus 1,254 subjects from 6 global collaborators. A de-identified subject ID, COVID-19 status, age in years and sex were almost always included in the sample metadata. Where HLA class I and class II types were available, the types were taken from metadata supplied by the sample provider, not from assay-based typing.

Beyond this particular receptor, the publication reports: The amount of clinical and demographic metadata varied by source and participant and was provided uncurated.

The germline V gene sets CDR1 to SGHTA and CDR2 to FQGTGA. The V end gives up 6 bases and the J end 2 bases, leaving 3 bases in the junction not matched to a gene. The CDR3 holds 15 amino acids from the cysteine to the phenylalanine. Solely the CDR3 DNA is kept, with 45 bases framed from the first base. About this clone itself: Its antigen remains unidentified. Nothing much larger sits one base from this clone, and base qualities are not available.

The collaborating institutions used their own protocols to collect whole blood in K2EDTA tubes. For TCRbeta analysis, collaborator samples were shipped as frozen whole blood, as isolated PBMCs, or as DNA extracted from either sample type. The immunoSEQ Assay, a bias-controlled multiplex PCR, was used to amplify TCRbeta CDR3 regions from genomic DNA. The authors' pipeline ran thus. The number of nucleated cells in each sample was estimated by amplification of reference gene primers within the assay. To quantify the absolute abundance of each unique TCRbeta CDR3 rearrangement, sequence reads were collapsed and filtered. For each sample, productive Simpson clonality was calculated as the square root of Simpson's diversity index across productive rearrangements. Held by TCRdb, this immuneACCESS table contains in-frame sequences only and omits some clones. Under half of the omission traces to an unresolved V gene where checked; the cause of the rest is unknown. V and J calls plus clone size are reproduced from that table; the DNA served to infer D and trimming. For this sample there are approximately 88,000 clones; about nine tenths appear just once. About 15% of the sample comes from the top ten.

Sequencing used peripheral blood. This TCR came from a male donor with acute or convalescent COVID-19. Here the chain combines TRBV7-3 and TRBJ2-2; 10 central nucleotides agree with TRBD2. The sequenced DNA is TGTGCCAGCAGTAGCGGGGGGATAAACACCGGGGAGCTGTTTTTT. It codes for CASSSGGINTGELFF.